This TCR beta chain was found in a study of shared clonotypes between healthy human individuals. Whole-study results and caveats: With four donors compared, 4.5% to 6.5% of naive CD4 clonotypes were shared.

As concerns this clone: Its specificity is not known.

Data came from immunoSEQ multiplex PCR; TCRdb stores just in-frame clones and leaves some out. The sample has roughly 300,000 clones, more than 60% seen once; the top ten hold about 9.4%. Germline CDR1 SGHDN, CDR2 FVKESK. V gave up 1 base and J gave up 3 bases; unmatched junction bases: 9. This CDR3 is built from 17 residues. Input material: memory CD4+ T cells sorted from blood. Regarding subset: CD45RA-negative fraction. This receptor was identified in a man younger than 45 in good health. The genes are TRBV14 and TRBJ2-1; 7 nucleotides agree with TRBD2. The CDR3 spells CASSQGGRSGVYNEQFF. The CDR3 DNA reads TGTGCCAGCAGCCAAGGAGGTAGGAGCGGGGTCTACAATGAGCAGTTCTTC.